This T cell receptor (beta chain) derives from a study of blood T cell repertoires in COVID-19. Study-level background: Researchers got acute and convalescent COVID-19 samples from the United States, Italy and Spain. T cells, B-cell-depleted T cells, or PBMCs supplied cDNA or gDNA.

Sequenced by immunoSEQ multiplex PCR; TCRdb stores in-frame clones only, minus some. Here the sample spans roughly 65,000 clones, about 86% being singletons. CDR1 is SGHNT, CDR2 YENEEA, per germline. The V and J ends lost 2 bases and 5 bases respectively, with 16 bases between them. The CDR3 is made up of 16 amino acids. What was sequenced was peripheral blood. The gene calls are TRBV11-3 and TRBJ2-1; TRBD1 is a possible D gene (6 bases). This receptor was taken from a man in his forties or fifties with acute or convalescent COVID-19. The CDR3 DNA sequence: TGTGCCAGCAGCTTATCTTGGGCAGGGGTGGACAATGAGCAGTTCTTC. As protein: CASSLSWAGVDNEQFF.